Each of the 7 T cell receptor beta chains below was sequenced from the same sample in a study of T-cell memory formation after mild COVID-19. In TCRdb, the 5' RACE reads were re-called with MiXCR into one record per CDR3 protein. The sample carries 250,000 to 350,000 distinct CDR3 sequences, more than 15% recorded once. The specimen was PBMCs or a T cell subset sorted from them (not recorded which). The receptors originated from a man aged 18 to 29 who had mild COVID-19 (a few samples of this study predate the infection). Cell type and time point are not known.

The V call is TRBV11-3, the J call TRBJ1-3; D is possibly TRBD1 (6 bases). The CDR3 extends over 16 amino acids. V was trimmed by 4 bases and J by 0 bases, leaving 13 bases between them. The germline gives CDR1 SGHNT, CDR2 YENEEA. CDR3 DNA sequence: TGTGCCAGCAGCTACCGACAGGACTTCTCTGGAAACACCATATATTTT. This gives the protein CASSYRQDFSGNTIYF.

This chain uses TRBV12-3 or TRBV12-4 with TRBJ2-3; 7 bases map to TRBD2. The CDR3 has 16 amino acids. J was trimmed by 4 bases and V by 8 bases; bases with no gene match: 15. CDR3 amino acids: CASVPHYAGEADTQYF. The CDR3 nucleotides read TGTGCCAGCGTCCCCCATTACGCGGGGGAGGCAGATACGCAGTATTTT.

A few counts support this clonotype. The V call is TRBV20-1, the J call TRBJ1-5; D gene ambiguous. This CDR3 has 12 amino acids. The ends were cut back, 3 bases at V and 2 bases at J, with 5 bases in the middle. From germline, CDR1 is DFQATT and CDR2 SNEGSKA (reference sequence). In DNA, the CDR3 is TGCAGTGCTAGGAGTGGCAATCAGCCCCAGCATTTT. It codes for CSARSGNQPQHF.

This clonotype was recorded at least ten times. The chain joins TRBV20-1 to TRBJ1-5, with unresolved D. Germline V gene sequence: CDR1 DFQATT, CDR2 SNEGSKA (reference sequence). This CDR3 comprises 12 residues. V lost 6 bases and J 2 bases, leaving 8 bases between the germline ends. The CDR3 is CSARRGNQPQHF. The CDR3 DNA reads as TGCAGTGCCCGACGGGGCAATCAGCCCCAGCATTTT.

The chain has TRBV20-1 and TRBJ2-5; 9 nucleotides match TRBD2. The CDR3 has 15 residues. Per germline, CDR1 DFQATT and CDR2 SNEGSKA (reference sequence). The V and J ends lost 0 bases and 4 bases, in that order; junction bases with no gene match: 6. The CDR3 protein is CSARDGLAGPETQYF. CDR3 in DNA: TGCAGTGCTAGAGATGGGCTAGCGGGGCCAGAGACCCAGTACTTC.

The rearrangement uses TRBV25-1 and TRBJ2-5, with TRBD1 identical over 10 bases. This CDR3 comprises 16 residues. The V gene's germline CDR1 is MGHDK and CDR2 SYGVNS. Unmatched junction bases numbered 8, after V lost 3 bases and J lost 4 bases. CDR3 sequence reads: CASSDRDRGSRETQYF. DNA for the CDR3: TGTGCCAGCAGTGACCGGGACAGGGGTAGTCGAGAGACCCAGTACTTC.

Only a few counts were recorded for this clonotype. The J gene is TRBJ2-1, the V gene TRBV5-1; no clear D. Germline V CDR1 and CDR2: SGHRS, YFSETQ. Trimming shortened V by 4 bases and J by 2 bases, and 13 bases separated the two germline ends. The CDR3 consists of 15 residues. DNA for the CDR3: TGCGCCAGCAGCCCCACGTCCCGGGCCTACAATGAGCAGTTCTTC. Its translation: CASSPTSRAYNEQFF.